This T cell receptor (beta chain) was observed in a study of sequential checkpoint blockade in melanoma. Overall study context: After both sequences, patients received maintenance nivolumab. Under 25 patients had matched tumor biopsies before treatment and at week 13 after nivolumab or ipilimumab alone. DNA from 70 to 95 pretreatment tumor samples underwent TCRβ immunosequencing. Findings and caveats of the study: PD-L1 staining and CD8+ counts, not mutational load, tracked tumor T-cell clonality.

This clone was counted ten times or more. Antigen: not known. Produced via immunoSEQ multiplex PCR; TCRdb's table is partial and in-frame only. Of about 19,000 clones listed, less than 30% are singletons. Noted treatment: randomized to nivolumab then ipilimumab (arm A) or the reverse (arm B). Germline V gene sequence: CDR1 SGHNT, CDR2 YENEEA. V gave up 6 bases and J gave up 3 bases, with 17 bases separating them. The CDR3 sequence is 15 residues long. The rearrangement uses TRBV11-3 and TRBJ1-1; maybe TRBD1 (5 bases). The source was tumor tissue (inferred from file names), collected from a patient given nivolumab and ipilimumab in sequence. This clonotype was obtained from a human donor with melanoma. DNA for the CDR3: TGTGCCAGCAGACTCAAGAGTGGGGGAGACACTGAAGCTTTCTTT. This gives the protein CASRLKSGGDTEAFF.